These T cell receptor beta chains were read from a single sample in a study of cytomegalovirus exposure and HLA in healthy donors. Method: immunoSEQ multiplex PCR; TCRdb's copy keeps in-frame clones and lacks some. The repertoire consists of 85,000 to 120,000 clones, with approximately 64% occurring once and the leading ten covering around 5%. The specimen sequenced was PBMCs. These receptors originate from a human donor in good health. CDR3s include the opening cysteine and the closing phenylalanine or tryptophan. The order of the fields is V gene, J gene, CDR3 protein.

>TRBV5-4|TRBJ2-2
CASSGRTSGSRRAGELFF
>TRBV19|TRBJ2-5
CASSIGTSGIETQYF
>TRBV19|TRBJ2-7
CASSPGTYEQYF
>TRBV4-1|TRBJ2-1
CASSQDARENEQFF
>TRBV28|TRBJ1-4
CASRYAHRGIGEKLFF
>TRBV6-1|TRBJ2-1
CASTFLAHSYNEQFF
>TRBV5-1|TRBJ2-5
CASRLAGAGEQYF
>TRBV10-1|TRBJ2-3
CASSASGLATDTQYF
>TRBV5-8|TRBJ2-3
CASSHGTGRTDTQYF
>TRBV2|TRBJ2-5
CASSPYRDAQYF
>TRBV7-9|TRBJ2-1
CASSGQTGGSSYNEQFF
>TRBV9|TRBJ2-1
CASSVGTNYNEQFF
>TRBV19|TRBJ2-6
CASSIPGLAGRSSGANVLTF
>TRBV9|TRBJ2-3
CASSPSIGAQGGTQYF
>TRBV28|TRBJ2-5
CASSLSAARQETQYF
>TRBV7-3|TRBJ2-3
CASSLISTDTQYF
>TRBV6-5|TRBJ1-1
CASSYVFFSSQAEAFF
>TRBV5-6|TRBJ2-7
CAPAAGAGVNSWGEQYF
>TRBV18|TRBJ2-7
CASSPDRASDEQYF
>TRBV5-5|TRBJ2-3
CASSLDVRASGNTDTQYF
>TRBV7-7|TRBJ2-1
CASSLVPGRVTYNEQFF
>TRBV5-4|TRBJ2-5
CASSLLAGGETQYF
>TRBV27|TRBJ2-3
CASQKQGSTDTQYF
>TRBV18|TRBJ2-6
CASSPGGTGGHGANVLTF
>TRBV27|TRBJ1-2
CANSFLQGAVGYTF
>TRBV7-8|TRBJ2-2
CASSSQRTVNTGELFF
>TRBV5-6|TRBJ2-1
CASSVYLLAGGENEQFF
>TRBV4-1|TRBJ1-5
CASSHEDREGQPQHF
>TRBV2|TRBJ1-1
CASSPRQGGADTEAFF
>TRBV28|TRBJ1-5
CASSLPTGVINQPQHF
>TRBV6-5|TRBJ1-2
CASGRITPAGYGYTF
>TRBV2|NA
CASSEAALRDNSYEQYF
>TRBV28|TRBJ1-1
CASSLARAYTEAFF
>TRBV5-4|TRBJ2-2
CASSFLFDRAGSTGELFF
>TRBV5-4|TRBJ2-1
CASSAEPAGGREQFF
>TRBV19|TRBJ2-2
CASSIDSSRRTGELFF
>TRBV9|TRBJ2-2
CASSDGLAGELFF
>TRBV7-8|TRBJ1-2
CASSATGAGGYTF
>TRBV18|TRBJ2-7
CASSRDRGPYEQYF
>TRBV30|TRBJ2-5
CAWSVRETQYF
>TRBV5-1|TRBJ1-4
CASSLAPGGLEKLFF
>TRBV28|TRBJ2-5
CASSFDGGETSGQIPRETQYF
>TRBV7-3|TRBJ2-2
CASSLTFRLAGNTGELFF
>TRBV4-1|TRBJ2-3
CASSPTRTPTDTQYF
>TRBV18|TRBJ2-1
CASSPRAQVSVNEQFF
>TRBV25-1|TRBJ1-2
CASSEGQGGYGYTF
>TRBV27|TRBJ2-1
CASRLGGRADEQFF
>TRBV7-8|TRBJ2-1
CASSSRAWGDEQFF
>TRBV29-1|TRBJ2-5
CSVAGQGRETQYF
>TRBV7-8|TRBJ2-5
CASSPGVRASQETQYF
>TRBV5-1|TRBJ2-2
CASSLVALNTGELFF
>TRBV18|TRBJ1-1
CASSPSVWPMNTEAFF
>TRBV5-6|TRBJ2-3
CASSWGEITDTQYF
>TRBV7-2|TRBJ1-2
CASSLVSGWDGYTF
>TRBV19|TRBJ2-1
CASRQRGPSYNEQFF
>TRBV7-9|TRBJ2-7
CASSPPGLAGVGEQYF